This T cell receptor (beta chain) is from a study of shared clonotypes between healthy human individuals (dated by TCRdb to the early 2020s). Study-wide context: The cohort included three men and two women between 18 and 49 years of age. For each donor, CD4 naive and CD4 memory were each given three plates, CD8 naive was given two plates, and CD8 memory was given one plate. To estimate repertoire size and how much clonotype sharing occurs between individuals, the study deeply sequenced the blood TCR repertoires of five healthy adults. To increase sequencing depth and limit assay-specific biases, different laboratories used diverse techniques to prepare libraries and sequence TCR repertoires. Between about 0.8 and 9.5 billion PBMCs per donor were obtained by leukapheresis. Study-wide findings and limitations: Sharing across several donors was observed for approximately 5% of naive CD4, less than 4% of naive CD8, about 2.3% of memory CD4, and approximately 0.41% of memory CD8 clonotypes. Based on pairwise subsampling, the degree of clonotype sharing among donors was expected to be affected by sequencing depth. Rarefaction of sorted-subset datasets indicated incomplete sequencing despite the large sequencing depth. The genetic and exposure-history diversity represented was limited by the small number of donors. Sampling was restricted to blood, and TCR repertoires in tissue are likely to differ from TCR repertoires in blood. Compared with non-shared clonotypes, the clonotypes found in all four sorted-subset donors had higher generation probabilities. Naive subsets generally had larger estimated clonotype richness than memory subsets.

Trimming removed 5 bases from V and 8 bases from J; the gene matches leave 23 bases unexplained. Via the germline V gene, CDR1 is SGHTA and CDR2 FQGNSA. From cysteine to phenylalanine, the CDR3 is 18 amino acids long. Solely the CDR3 DNA is kept, with 54 bases framed from the first base. Using the deep immunoSEQ assay, TCR CDR3 regions were amplified from genomic DNA by multiplex PCR. Extracted genomic DNA from each cell subset was spread evenly across all wells of several immunoSEQ 96-well plates, with each plate serving as a replicate. For sorted subsets, each replicate PCR was loaded with around 220 ng genomic DNA, equivalent to 25,000 to 30,000 T cell genomes. Purified libraries were quantified with a Qubit 3.0 fluorometer, sized on a Bioanalyzer 2100, and re-quantified with the KAPA Library Quantification kit. Each immunoSEQ 96-well plate was sequenced on its own single-read 150-cycle Illumina NextSeq 550 flow cell. Concerning the study's data processing: Because the immunoSEQ output held only junctional sequences and lacked quality scores, the filtering could not match the filtering applied to full-length reads. Sequences were annotated with PyIR, a Python wrapper for IgBLAST v1.9, using IMGT germline references to assign V/J genes and CDR3. Reads were filtered out if the reads had weak V/J assignments (E-value above 1e-6), no CDR3, stop codons, out-of-frame junctions, or ambiguous translated residues. V3J clonotypes were defined by identical inferred V gene, J gene, and CDR3 amino acid sequence. To compute the percentage overlap between repertoires, the number of shared unique clonotypes was divided by the size of the smaller repertoire. Three approaches were used to assess repertoire richness: RTK rarefaction, the Chao1 estimator, and Recon v2.1 estimates of unobserved clonotypes. OLGA was used to compute generation probabilities for all TCRbeta clonotypes that the gDNA method yielded from a handful of donors. What TCRdb holds here is the immuneACCESS table cut down to in-frame rearrangements. Part of the clones is not present; checked against another copy, under half of the missing clones reflect an unresolved V gene, and the others are unexplained. V and J calls and clone size come straight from that table; D and trimming were deduced from the DNA. Within this sample are about 2.1 million clones, with 93% of them counted one time only. Approximately 1.7% of the sample is held by the ten biggest clonotypes.

Regarding this clone: It lacks a known antigen. Base qualities are missing; no much larger clone stands one base away.

CD8 naive samples were obtained by positive selection for CCR7 among CD45RO-negative cells, yielding a CD45RA+CCR7+ population from which TemRA cells were excluded. The donors were healthy, HIV-negative adults who had no recently reported acute infections or vaccinations. Only Caucasian adults living in Nashville, Tennessee, USA were represented among the donors. After blood collection by leukapheresis, PBMCs were isolated using Ficoll-Histopaque density gradient centrifugation and then cryopreserved in the vapor phase of liquid nitrogen. Purity and quantity of every magnetically sorted T cell population were checked by analytical flow cytometry. Genomic DNA was isolated from each sorted fraction and quantified by UV absorbance on a Nanodrop 2000c.

The sample taken for sequencing was naive CD8+ T cells from PBMCs. The cell subset or site label, as the study defines it: CD45RA+CCR7+. The chain uses TRBV7-2 and TRBJ1-2, with TRBD1 identical over 7 junction bases. This TCR came from a man aged 18-30 years in good health. Some clones in this sample may be carry-over from other donors' samples. The DNA sequence is as follows: TGTGCCAGCAGCATCCCCGGGACAGCAGAAGACCAAGAAATGGGCTACACCTTC. The resulting protein is CASSIPGTAEDQEMGYTF. With the portions outside the CDR3 filled from the reference TRBV7-2 and TRBJ1-2 genes, the complete variable region becomes GAGVSQSPSNKVTEKGKDVELRCDPISGHTALYWYRQSLGQGLEFLIYFQGNSAPDKSGLPSDRFSAERTGGSVSTLTIQRTQQEDSAVYLCASSIPGTAEDQEMGYTFGSGTRLTVV.